This TCR beta chain was obtained from a study of blood T cell repertoires in COVID-19. The germline CDR1 and CDR2 sequences are SGHAT and FQDESV (reference sequence). V lost 5 bases and J lost 4, with 16 bases in between. This CDR3 contains 15 residues. Sequencing was performed with immunoSEQ multiplex PCR; in TCRdb, only in-frame clones are kept and a portion is missing. The sample has roughly 100,000 clones; about 82% are singletons. The sample taken for sequencing was peripheral blood. This sequence originates from a human donor in a cohort sampled during active COVID-19. The chain recombines TRBV11-1 with TRBJ2-3; D may be TRBD1 (6 bases). The CDR3 DNA sequence: TGTGCCAGCAGCACAGGGTTTCCGAACTCAGATACGCAGTATTTT. Its protein is CASSTGFPNSDTQYF.